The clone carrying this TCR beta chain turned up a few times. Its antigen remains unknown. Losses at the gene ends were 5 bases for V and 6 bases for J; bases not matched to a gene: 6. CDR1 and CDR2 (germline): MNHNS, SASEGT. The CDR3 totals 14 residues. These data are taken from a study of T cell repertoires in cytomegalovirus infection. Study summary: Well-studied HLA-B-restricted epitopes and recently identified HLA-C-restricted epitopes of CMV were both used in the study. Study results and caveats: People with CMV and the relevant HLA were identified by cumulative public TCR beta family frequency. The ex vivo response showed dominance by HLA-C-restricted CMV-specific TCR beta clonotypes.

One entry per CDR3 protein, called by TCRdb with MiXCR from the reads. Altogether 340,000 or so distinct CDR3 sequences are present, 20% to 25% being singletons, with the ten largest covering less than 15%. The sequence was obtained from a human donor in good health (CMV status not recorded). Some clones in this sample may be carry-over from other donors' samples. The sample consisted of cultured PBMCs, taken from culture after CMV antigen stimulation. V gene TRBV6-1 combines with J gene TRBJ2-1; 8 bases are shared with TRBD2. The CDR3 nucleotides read TGTGCCAGCAGTTCGAGCGGGAGTCTCAATGAGCAGTTCTTC. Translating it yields CASSSSGSLNEQFF.